These 26 T cell receptor beta chains were all obtained from the same sample, sequenced in a study of blood T cell repertoires in COVID-19. The data were produced by immunoSEQ multiplex PCR, yet TCRdb's version contains in-frame clones alone and is incomplete. Of roughly 250,000 clones listed, 80% to 85% are singletons. The sample taken for sequencing was peripheral blood. The receptors shown here come from a person aged 65-85 years with COVID-19, enrolled during active disease.

The chain joins TRBV18 to TRBJ1-5; D is undetermined. Trimming stripped 1 base from V and 0 bases from J, with 4 bases between. Germline CDR1 reads KGHSH; CDR2 reads LQKENI. The CDR3 contains 14 residues. CDR3 residues: CASSPLASNQPQHF. DNA of the CDR3: TGTGCCAGCTCACCACTAGCTAGCAATCAGCCCCAGCATTTT.

The V gene is TRBV10-3, the J gene TRBJ2-3; the match to TRBD2 covers 14 bases. The CDR3 covers 17 residues. CDR1 and CDR2 from the germline V gene are ENHRY and SYGVKD. J was trimmed by 3 bases and V by 6 bases; bases with no gene match: 8. CDR3 coding DNA: TGTGCCATCAGGGCCGGGACTAGCGGGAGTGGGACAGATACGCAGTATTTT. Its protein is CAIRAGTSGSGTDTQYF.

The chain is built from TRBV19 and TRBJ1-5, with D possibly being TRBD1 (5 bases). Between the trimmed V and J ends, which lost 5 bases and 2 bases, there was a span of 13 bases. The length of the CDR3 is 15 residues. Germline values: CDR1 LNHDA, CDR2 SQIVND (reference sequence). CDR3 region: CASSSDKVRNQPQHF. The DNA of the CDR3 is TGTGCCAGTAGTTCGGACAAAGTGCGCAATCAGCCCCAGCATTTT.

This clone came up a few times. The CDR3 DNA sequence: TGTGCCAGCAGTGTGGGCAGCCTGGGCGGGGGCTATGGCTACACCTTC. Protein product: CASSVGSLGGGYGYTF. The J gene is TRBJ1-2, the V gene TRBV27, with D possibly matching TRBD1 (5 bases). Deletions cut 5 bases from V and 4 bases from J, with 20 bases between. The CDR3 runs to 16 residues. Per germline, CDR1 MNHEY and CDR2 SMNVEV (reference sequence).

The sample holds a few counts of this clone. The chain combines TRBV5-3 with TRBJ1-5; TRBD1 matches 10 bases. TRBV5-3 has ORF status, its function being uncertain. V lost 3 bases, J lost 11 bases, and 5 bases stayed unmatched. The CDR3 totals 13 residues. The CDR3 nucleotides are TGTGCCAGAAGCTGGACAGGGGGTCGGGCCCAGCATTTT. It specifies CARSWTGGRAQHF.

J is TRBJ2-7 and V is TRBV3-1 (or the pseudogene TRBV3-2); 7 bases are a match to TRBD2. The CDR3 runs 17 residues. Germline CDR1 LGHDT, CDR2 YNNKEL (reference sequence). Unmatched junction bases numbered 16, after V lost 1 base and J lost 7 bases. CDR3 DNA: TGTGCCAGCAGCCAAGTAAAAGCGGGATCAAATTTGGGGGAGCAGTACTTC. Protein sequence: CASSQVKAGSNLGEQYF.

The CDR3 region has the DNA TGTGCCAGCAGAGAGGGGGTTAACACCATATATTTT. Translation gives CASREGVNTIYF. V is TRBV7-9 and J is TRBJ1-3; a weak D match, TRBD1 (6 bases). Germline CDR1 is SEHNR and CDR2 is FQNEAQ (reference sequence). CDR3 size: 12 residues. V dropped 6 bases and J dropped 7 bases, with 10 bases sitting between them.

This chain links TRBV19 with TRBJ1-5, with 7 bases fitting TRBD1. Trimming removed 1 base from V and 1 base from J; junction bases left unmatched: 10. Germline V gene data show CDR1 as LNHDA and CDR2 as SQIVND (reference sequence). The CDR3 runs 18 residues. This chain's CDR3 is CASSIGRIRQGSNQPQHF. In DNA, the CDR3 is TGTGCCAGTAGTATAGGCCGAATTCGACAGGGAAGCAATCAGCCCCAGCATTTT.

This chain joins TRBV6-5 and TRBJ2-7; 9 bases are a match to TRBD1. Trimming took 8 bases from V and 3 from J; bases not matched to a gene: 8. Germline assignment: CDR1 MNHEY and CDR2 SVGAGI. The CDR3 has 14 amino acids. As DNA, the CDR3 is TGTGCCAGCGCCCGGGACAGGGTTCGCTACGAGCAGTACTTC. It codes for CASARDRVRYEQYF.

The chain links TRBV29-1 to TRBJ1-2; 8 bases map to TRBD1. CDR1 is SQVTM, CDR2 ANQGSEA, per germline. The CDR3 runs 15 residues. The V and J ends lost 7 bases and 0 bases, in that order; junction bases with no gene match: 10. The CDR3 nucleotides are TGCAGCGCCAGAACAGGGGGGATAGCTAACTATGGCTACACCTTC. Amino acids: CSARTGGIANYGYTF. Full variable domain (rest looked up from reference TRBV29-1 and TRBJ1-2): SAVISQKPSRDICQRGTSLTIQCQVDSQVTMMFWYRQQPGQSLTLIATANQGSEATYESGFVIDKFPISRPNLTFSTLTVSNMSPEDSSIYLCSARTGGIANYGYTFGSGTRLTVV.

The genes are TRBV18 and TRBJ2-5; D uncertain. Trimming took 0 bases from V and 2 from J, leaving 4 bases between them. CDR1 KGHSH and CDR2 LQKENI come from the germline V gene. CDR3 length equals 13 residues. CDR3 region: CASSPPSQETQYF. The DNA of the CDR3 is TGTGCCAGCTCACCACCGAGTCAAGAGACCCAGTACTTC. Supplemented by reference TRBV18 and TRBJ2-5, the full variable domain reads NAGVMQNPRHLVRRRGQEARLRCSPMKGHSHVYWYRQLPEEGLKFMVYLQKENIIDESGMPKERFSAEFPKEGPSILRIQQVVRGDSAAYFCASSPPSQETQYFGPGTRLLVL.

The J gene is TRBJ1-4, the V gene TRBV29-1, with 7 bases that match TRBD1. This CDR3 spans 14 amino acids. The junction had 8 bases not matched to a gene; V was cut back by 6 bases and J by 4 bases. Germline CDR1 reads SQVTM; CDR2 reads ANQGSEA. The DNA for the CDR3 is TGCAGCGTAGCTCGGGACAGAAATAATGAAAAACTGTTTTTT. As protein: CSVARDRNNEKLFF.

This chain links TRBV7-3 with TRBJ2-1; TRBD2 is a possible D gene (5 bases). V lost 5 bases and J 4 bases, leaving 12 bases between the germline ends. Germline values: CDR1 SGHTA, CDR2 FQGTGA. The CDR3 is 14 residues long. CDR3 sequence (DNA): TGTGCCAGCAGCCCTGGAGGTGGGTACAATGAGCAGTTCTTC. Translating it yields CASSPGGGYNEQFF.

This clone was counted a single time. The chain carries TRBV4-1 and TRBJ2-2; a possible D gene is TRBD1 (7 bases). CDR3 length equals 15 residues. Looked up from germline, CDR1 is MGHRA and CDR2 is YSYEKL. Between the trimmed V and J ends, which lost 3 bases and 1 base, there was a span of 9 bases. In nucleotides, the CDR3 is TGCGCCAGCAGCCACCAGGGGGGGAACACCGGGGAGCTGTTTTTT. It codes for CASSHQGGNTGELFF.

The chain recombines TRBV28 with TRBJ2-1; 12 positions match TRBD2. V lost 3 bases, J lost 10 bases, and 4 bases stayed unmatched. Germline lookup yields CDR1 MDHEN and CDR2 SYDVKM. The CDR3 is 14 residues long. The CDR3 DNA reads TGTGCCAGCAGTTTGACTAGCGGGAGCTGGGAGCAGTTCTTC. Its protein product is CASSLTSGSWEQFF.

CDR3 amino acids: CASSLDGRGEPQHF. As DNA, the CDR3 is TGTGCCAGCAGCTTAGATGGCCGAGGAGAGCCCCAGCATTTT. The V call is TRBV7-2, the J call TRBJ1-5, with D unresolved. The CDR3 is made up of 14 amino acids. V was shortened by 1 base and J by 8 bases, with 12 bases between the two germline ends. Germline CDR1 and CDR2: SGHTA and FQGNSA. Variable domain in full (rest from reference TRBV7-2 and TRBJ1-5): GAGVSQSPSNKVTEKGKDVELRCDPISGHTALYWYRQSLGQGLEFLIYFQGNSAPDKSGLPSDRFSAERTGGSVSTLTIQRTQQEDSAVYLCASSLDGRGEPQHFGDGTRLSIL.

This chain joins TRBV7-2 and TRBJ2-3; D perhaps matches TRBD2 (6 bases). The CDR3 covers 15 residues. Germline V gene lookup returns CDR1 SGHTA and CDR2 FQGNSA. The V end lost 4 bases, the J end lost 2 bases, and 13 bases lay between the germline ends. In DNA, the CDR3 is TGTGCCAGCAGCTCTCAGACTAGTTCCACAGATACGCAGTATTTT. Translation gives CASSSQTSSTDTQYF.

The V call is TRBV19, the J call TRBJ2-7; 7 nucleotides line up with TRBD1. CDR3 length: 14 amino acids. Losses at the gene ends were 3 bases for V and 6 bases for J; bases not matched to a gene: 8. CDR1 LNHDA and CDR2 SQIVND come from the germline V gene (reference sequence). The CDR3: CASSIDREIGEQYF. The DNA for the CDR3 is TGTGCCAGTAGTATCGACAGGGAGATCGGCGAGCAGTACTTC. Full variable domain (outside the CDR3, taken from reference TRBV19 and TRBJ2-7): DGGITQSPKYLFRKEGQNVTLSCEQNLNHDAMYWYRQDPGQGLRLIYYSQIVNDFQKGDIAEGYSVSREKKESFPLTVTSAQKNPTAFYLCASSIDREIGEQYFGPGTRLTVT.

The CDR3 loop is CASSFFPTLAASTDTQYF. CDR3 coding DNA: TGTGCCAGCAGCTTTTTCCCCACACTAGCGGCTAGCACAGATACGCAGTATTTT. The V gene is TRBV5-4, the J gene TRBJ2-3; 8 bases are a match to TRBD2. Germline values: CDR1 SGHNT, CDR2 YYREEE (reference sequence). The CDR3 extends over 18 amino acids. V lost 2 bases and J lost 0; bases outside the gene matches: 11.

In nucleotides, the CDR3 is TGTGCCTGGAGTTCTGGTGGGCGTGGCAGGCCTGAAGCTTTCTTT. Its translation: CAWSSGGRGRPEAFF. V gene TRBV30 combines with J gene TRBJ1-1, with D hard to call. The germline CDR1 and CDR2 sequences are GTSNPN and SVGIG (reference sequence). This CDR3 is 15 amino acids long. Trimming took 2 bases from V and 6 from J, leaving 19 bases between them.

The chain uses TRBV7-8 and TRBJ2-5, with a tentative D call TRBD2 (6 bases). Germline V lookup: CDR1 SGHVS, CDR2 FQNEAQ. The V and J ends lost 5 bases and 4 bases respectively, with 20 bases between them. The CDR3 runs 16 residues. The CDR3 DNA reads as TGTGCCAGCAGCGGCACGGCGGGAAGCTCGTCAGAGACCCAGTACTTC. Protein sequence: CASSGTAGSSSETQYF.

The chain couples TRBV28 to TRBJ2-2; a weak D match, TRBD2 (6 bases). The CDR3 sequence is 17 residues long. The germline V and J ends were trimmed by 6 bases and 4 bases, with 21 bases remaining between them. Germline-derived CDR1 and CDR2 are MDHEN and SYDVKM. The CDR3 region has the DNA TGTGCCAGCAGGAGGGGACTGACACCATACCCCACCGGGGAGCTGTTTTTT. Translated, it gives CASRRGLTPYPTGELFF.

The V and J genes are TRBV7-2 and TRBJ1-5; no clear D gene. CDR1 is SGHTA, CDR2 FQGNSA, per germline. Trimming took 3 bases from V and 5 from J, leaving 20 bases between them. This CDR3 is 17 amino acids long. In DNA form, the CDR3 reads TGTGCCAGCAGCTTCGGCCAGCGGCAGGACGGGGATCAGCCCCAGCATTTT. This translates into CASSFGQRQDGDQPQHF.

The chain combines TRBV4-3 with TRBJ2-1, with a possible D match to TRBD2 (6 bases). This CDR3 contains 14 residues. Germline CDR1 is LGHNA and CDR2 is YSLEER. V was cut by 1 base and J by 6 bases, with 10 bases left in between. CDR3 in amino acids: CASSQGRSGNEQFF. CDR3 sequence (DNA): TGCGCCAGCAGCCAAGGTCGTAGCGGCAATGAGCAGTTCTTC.

The rearrangement uses TRBV10-3 and TRBJ2-2; D may be TRBD2 (7 bases). Trimming pared 8 bases from V and 6 bases from J, leaving 10 bases between. From germline, CDR1 is ENHRY and CDR2 SYGVKD. The length of the CDR3 is 12 residues. CDR3 nucleotide sequence: TGTGCCATCGGGGGGGCTGCCGGGGAGCTGTTTTTT. Protein: CAIGGAAGELFF.

The chain links TRBV6-5 to TRBJ1-2; D is ambiguous. This CDR3 comprises 13 residues. The V end was cut by 1 base, the J end by 2 bases, with 5 bases between. Germline V CDR1 and CDR2: MNHEY, SVGAGI. CDR3 sequence (DNA): TGTGCCAGCAGTTACTTTCAGAACTATGGCTACACCTTC. It translates to CASSYFQNYGYTF.